This T cell receptor (beta chain) was found in a study of blood T cell repertoires in COVID-19. Study-wide context: COVID-19 samples from acute and convalescent phases originated in the United States, Italy and Spain.

Germline-derived CDR1 and CDR2 are LGHNA and YNFKEQ. This CDR3 is built from 18 residues. With V trimmed by 0 bases and J by 5 bases, 10 bases remained unmatched. Methods used by the authors: Using reference gene primer amplification, nucleated cell counts were estimated. Clones were sequenced by immunoSEQ multiplex PCR, and TCRdb holds only the in-frame ones, with some missing. V, J and clone size are taken as reported in that table, and D and trimming were inferred from the DNA itself. This sample yields tens of thousands of clones, of which approximately 90% are seen a single time; over 2% belongs to the top ten.

This sequence originates from a man aged 45-65 years with active COVID-19. The J gene is TRBJ2-5, the V gene TRBV4-2, with 12 bases that match TRBD2. The sequenced sample consisted of peripheral blood. The CDR3 spells CASSQDLASGRAGETQYF. Written as DNA, the CDR3 is TGTGCCAGCAGCCAAGATTTGGCTAGCGGGAGGGCCGGGGAGACCCAGTACTTC.